This is a list of T cell receptor beta chains from one sample in a study of OX40 agonist ivuxolimab in advanced cancers. Method: immunoSEQ multiplex PCR; TCRdb's copy keeps in-frame clones and lacks some. Of 96,000 or so clones in the sample, approximately 84% are singletons; the top ten hold roughly 5.8%. Sequenced material: CD4+ or CD8+ T cells sorted from blood, taken in a trial of the OX40 agonist ivuxolimab. The receptors here all came from an adult with an advanced solid tumor such as melanoma, head and neck, liver or kidney cancer. CDR3s include the opening cysteine and the closing phenylalanine or tryptophan. D genes are given only for firm matches. Clone size appears in some rows only: once, few, many, or a class for an expanded clone.

V gene: TRBV7-2
clone size: once
D gene: NA
J gene: TRBJ2-3
CDR3 DNA: TGTGCCAGCAGCCCCCGACCAGACACTAGTGGAGATACGCAGTATTTT
CDR3 protein: CASSPRPDTSGDTQYF

V gene: TRBV29-1
clone size: NA
D gene: NA
J gene: TRBJ1-1
CDR3 DNA: TGCAGCGTTAAGACAGTCAATATGAACACTGAAGCTTTCTTT
CDR3 protein: CSVKTVNMNTEAFF

V gene: TRBV4-1
clone size: NA
D gene: NA
J gene: TRBJ2-7
CDR3 DNA: TGCGCCAGCAGCCAGCCGGACAGTAATTCCTACGAGCAGTACTTC
CDR3 protein: CASSQPDSNSYEQYF

V gene: TRBV11-1
clone size: once
D gene: NA
J gene: TRBJ1-5
CDR3 DNA: TGTGCCAGCAGCCCAGTCGAAAGGGGGACTTTTAGCAATCAGCCCCAGCATTTT
CDR3 protein: CASSPVERGTFSNQPQHF

V gene: TRBV7-9
clone size: NA
D gene: NA
J gene: TRBJ2-7
CDR3 DNA: TGTGCCAGCAGTCCCGTGGTGGGGGTTAACGAGCAGTACTTC
CDR3 protein: CASSPVVGVNEQYF

V gene: TRBV20-1
clone size: NA
D gene: NA
J gene: TRBJ1-2
CDR3 DNA: TGCAGTGCAATCGTGTCGAATCGCTACACCTTC
CDR3 protein: CSAIVSNRYTF

V gene: TRBV29-1
clone size: NA
D gene: NA
J gene: TRBJ1-1
CDR3 DNA: TGCAGCGTTGAGTCGATTGGGGCTGAAGCTTTCTTT
CDR3 protein: CSVESIGAEAFF

V gene: TRBV5-1
clone size: NA
D gene: NA
J gene: TRBJ2-7
CDR3 DNA: TGCGCCAGCAGCTTGGTGGGTCCGTCCTCCTACGAGCAGTACTTC
CDR3 protein: CASSLVGPSSYEQYF

V gene: TRBV7-9
clone size: NA
D gene: TRBD1
J gene: TRBJ1-6
CDR3 DNA: TGTGCCAGCAGCTTTCAGACAGGGAGTTCACCCCTCCACTTT
CDR3 protein: CASSFQTGSSPLHF

V gene: TRBV19
clone size: NA
D gene: TRBD2
J gene: TRBJ2-7
CDR3 DNA: TGTGCCAGTAGTTTAAGACTAGCGGTTTACGAGCAGTACTTC
CDR3 protein: CASSLRLAVYEQYF

V gene: TRBV30
clone size: NA
D gene: TRBD1
J gene: TRBJ1-2
CDR3 DNA: TGTGCCGGGCAGGGGGGGAATGGCTACACCTTC
CDR3 protein: CAGQGGNGYTF